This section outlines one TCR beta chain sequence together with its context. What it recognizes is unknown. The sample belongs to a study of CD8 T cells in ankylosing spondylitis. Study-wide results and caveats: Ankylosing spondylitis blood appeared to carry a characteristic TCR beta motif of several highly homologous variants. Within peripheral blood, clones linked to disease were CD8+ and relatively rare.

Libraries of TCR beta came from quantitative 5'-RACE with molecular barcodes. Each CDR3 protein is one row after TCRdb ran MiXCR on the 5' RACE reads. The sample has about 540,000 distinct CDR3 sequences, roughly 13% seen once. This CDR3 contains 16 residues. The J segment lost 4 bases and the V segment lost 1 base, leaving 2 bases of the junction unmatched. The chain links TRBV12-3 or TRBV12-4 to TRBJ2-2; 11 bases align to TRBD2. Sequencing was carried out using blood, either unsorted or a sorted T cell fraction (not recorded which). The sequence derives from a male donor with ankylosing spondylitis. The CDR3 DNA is TGTGCCAGCAGTTTAGGACTAGCGGGACTCACCGGGGAGCTGTTTTTT. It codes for CASSLGLAGLTGELFF.